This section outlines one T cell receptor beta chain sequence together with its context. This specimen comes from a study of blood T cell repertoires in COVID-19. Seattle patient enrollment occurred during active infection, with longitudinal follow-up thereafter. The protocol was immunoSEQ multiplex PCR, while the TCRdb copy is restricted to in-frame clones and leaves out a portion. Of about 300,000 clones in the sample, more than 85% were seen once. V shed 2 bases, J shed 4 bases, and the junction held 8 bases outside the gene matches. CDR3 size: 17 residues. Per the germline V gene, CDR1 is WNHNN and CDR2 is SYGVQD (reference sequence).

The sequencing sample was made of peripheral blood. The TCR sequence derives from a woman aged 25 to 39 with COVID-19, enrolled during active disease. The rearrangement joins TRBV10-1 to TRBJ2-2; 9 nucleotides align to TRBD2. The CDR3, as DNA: TGCGCCAGCAGTGAGGGTATGGTAGCGGGAGTCACCGGGGAGCTGTTTTTT. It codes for CASSEGMVAGVTGELFF.